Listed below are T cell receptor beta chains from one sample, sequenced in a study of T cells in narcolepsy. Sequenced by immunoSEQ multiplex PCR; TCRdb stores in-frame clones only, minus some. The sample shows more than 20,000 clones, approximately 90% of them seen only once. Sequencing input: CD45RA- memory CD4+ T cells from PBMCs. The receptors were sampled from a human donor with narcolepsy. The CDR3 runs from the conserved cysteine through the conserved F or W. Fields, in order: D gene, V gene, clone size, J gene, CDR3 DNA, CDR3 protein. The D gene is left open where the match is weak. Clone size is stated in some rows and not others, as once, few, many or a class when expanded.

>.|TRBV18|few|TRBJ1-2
TGTGCCAGCTCCCCAACGGGTTGGGATGGCTACACCTTC
CASSPTGWDGYTF
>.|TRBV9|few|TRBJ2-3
TGTGCCAGCAGCGTAGCTCTTAAGGGTAGCACAGATACGCAGTATTTT
CASSVALKGSTDTQYF
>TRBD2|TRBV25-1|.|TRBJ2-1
TGTGCCAGCCTGGGACTAGCGGGAGCAAGCAATGAGCAGTTCTTC
CASLGLAGASNEQFF
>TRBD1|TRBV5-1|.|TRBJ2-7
TGCGCCAGCAGCCGGACAGGGGGCTCGTCCTACGAGCAGTACTTC
CASSRTGGSSYEQYF
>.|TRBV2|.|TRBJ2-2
TGTGCCAGCAGCCGTACCGGGGAGCTGTTTTTT
CASSRTGELFF
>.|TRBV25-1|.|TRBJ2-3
TGTGCCAGCAGTTCACAGATTAGCACAGATACGCAGTATTTT
CASSSQISTDTQYF
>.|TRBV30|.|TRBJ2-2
TGTGCCTGGAGACGACCTACAACCGGGGAGCTGTTTTTT
CAWRRPTTGELFF
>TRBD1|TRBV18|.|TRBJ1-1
TGTGCCAGCTCACCTTATTCCACAGGGGCTAGGGAAGCTTTCTTT
CASSPYSTGAREAFF
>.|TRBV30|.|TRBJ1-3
TGTGCCTGGACCGGGAGGGGAAACACCATATATTTT
CAWTGRGNTIYF
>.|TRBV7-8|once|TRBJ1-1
TGTGCCAGCAGCAGAGATAGGGGGGCCTTGAACACTGAAGCTTTCTTT
CASSRDRGALNTEAFF
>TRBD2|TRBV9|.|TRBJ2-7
TGTGCCAGCAGCGCTCACCCCACTAGCGACTACGAGCAGTACTTC
CASSAHPTSDYEQYF
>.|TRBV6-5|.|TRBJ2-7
TGTGCCAGCAGTCCCCAATTGGGGGTTATCAACGAGCAGTACTTC
CASSPQLGVINEQYF
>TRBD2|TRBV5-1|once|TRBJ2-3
TGCGCCAGCAGCCCTACTAGCGGAGGGCAGGGTACGCAGTATTTT
CASSPTSGGQGTQYF
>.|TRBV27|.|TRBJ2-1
TGTGCCAGTGCAGGGTACAATGAGCAGTTCTTC
CASAGYNEQFF
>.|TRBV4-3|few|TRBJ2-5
TGCGCCAGCAGCCAAGATGCCGTTCGTATCCAAGAGACCCAGTACTTC
CASSQDAVRIQETQYF
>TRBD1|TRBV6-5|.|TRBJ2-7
TGTGCCAGCAGGACCCGACAGGGCCAATACGAGCAGTACTTC
CASRTRQGQYEQYF
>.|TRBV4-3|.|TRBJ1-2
TGCGCCAGCAGCCAAGATTGGGGGGGTGGCTACACCTTC
CASSQDWGGGYTF
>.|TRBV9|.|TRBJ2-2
TGTGCCAGCAGCATCTCGACAGCCTCGAACACCGGGGAGCTGTTTTTT
CASSISTASNTGELFF
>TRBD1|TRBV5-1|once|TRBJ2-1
TGCGCCAGCGGAACGGGACAGCCTTACAATGAGCAGTTCTTC
CASGTGQPYNEQFF
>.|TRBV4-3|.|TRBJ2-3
TGCGCCAGCAGCCATCAGGAGGACACAGATACGCAGTATTTT
CASSHQEDTDTQYF
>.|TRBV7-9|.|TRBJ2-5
TGTGCCAGCAGCTTAGGCCGGACACCATTGGGAGAGACCCAGTACTTC
CASSLGRTPLGETQYF
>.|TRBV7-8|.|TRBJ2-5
TGTGCCAGCAGCTTAGAGGCGGGCGGTGAGACCCAGTACTTC
CASSLEAGGETQYF
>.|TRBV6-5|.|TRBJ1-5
TGTGCCCCCCGGGGGACACGATATCAGCCCCAGCATTTT
CAPRGTRYQPQHF
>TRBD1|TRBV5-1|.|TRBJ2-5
TGCGCCAGCAGCCAGGGACAGATCCAAGAGACCCAGTACTTC
CASSQGQIQETQYF
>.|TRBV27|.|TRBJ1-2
TGTGCCAGCAGTTCTCCGGGATCCTCTAACTATGGCTACACCTTC
CASSSPGSSNYGYTF
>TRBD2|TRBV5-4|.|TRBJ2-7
TGTGCCAGCAGTCTAGCGGGAGGCCCCCAGTACGAGCAGTACTTC
CASSLAGGPQYEQYF
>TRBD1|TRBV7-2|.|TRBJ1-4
TGTGCCAGCAGTCTGACAGGGGGCGGAGAAAAACTGTTTTTT
CASSLTGGGEKLFF
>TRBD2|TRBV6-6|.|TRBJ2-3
TGTGCCATCGAACTAGCGGGAGGCACAGATACGCAGTATTTT
CAIELAGGTDTQYF
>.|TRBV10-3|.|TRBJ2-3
TGTGCCATCAGCGGGGGCCCCCCTTCAGATACGCAGTATTTT
CAISGGPPSDTQYF
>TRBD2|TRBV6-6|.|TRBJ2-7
TGTGCCAGCAGTTCCGGTAGCGGGAGAGATATAGGCGAGCAGTACTTC
CASSSGSGRDIGEQYF
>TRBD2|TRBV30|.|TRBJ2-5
TGTGCCTGGGCCCTTAGCGGGCGGGAGACCCAGTACTTC
CAWALSGRETQYF